Detailed here is one T cell receptor (beta chain). Its matching antigen is unknown. Clones were sequenced by immunoSEQ multiplex PCR, and TCRdb holds only the in-frame ones, with some missing. The data show some 2,200 clones, with 37% seen just once and more than 5.5% held by the top ten. This specimen comes from a study of T cells in localized non-small cell lung cancer. General study findings and limits: Uninvolved adjacent lung had more T cell clonality than any other tissue, topping tumor. Turning up in adjacent lung were a median around 58 of the top 100 tumor clones. A higher density of T cells in blood coincided with extended overall survival.

The V gene lost 6 bases and the J gene lost 7 bases, with 19 bases spanning the gap. Looked up from germline, CDR1 is MDHEN and CDR2 is SYDVKM. The length of the CDR3 is 15 residues. The chain joins TRBV28 to TRBJ2-4; the D gene is possibly TRBD2 (6 bases). The sequencing here drew on lung tumor tissue, taken before any cancer treatment. The source is a female donor over 55 with stage I lung adenocarcinoma. CDR3 nucleotides: TGTGCCAGCAGCCTAAGTTTGCCTGGGGGGAACATTCAGTACTTC. It translates to CASSLSLPGGNIQYF.